This record covers a single TCR beta chain. The antigen is undetermined. CDR3 length equals 14 residues. Trimming left V 2 bases short and J 0 bases short, with 7 bases between. The germline V gene has CDR1 LGHDT and CDR2 YNNKEL (reference sequence). Using its own MiXCR run on the RT-PCR reads, TCRdb lists one record per CDR3 protein. This table holds 750,000 to 850,000 distinct CDR3 sequences, roughly 20% found once. The sample comes from a study of response to subunit inactivated influenza vaccine. Broader study findings: New T cells are recruited in small numbers by each seasonal influenza vaccination, according to the authors' suggestion.

The gene calls are TRBV3-1 and TRBJ1-2; weak D call: TRBD1 (5 bases). The source material was PBMCs from blood, sampled roughly 5 days after vaccination. This clonotype was obtained from a man aged 45-65 years who received an inactivated influenza vaccine. As DNA, the CDR3 is TGTGCCAGCAGCCAACTAGGGGCTAACTATGGCTACACCTTC. This gives the protein CASSQLGANYGYTF.